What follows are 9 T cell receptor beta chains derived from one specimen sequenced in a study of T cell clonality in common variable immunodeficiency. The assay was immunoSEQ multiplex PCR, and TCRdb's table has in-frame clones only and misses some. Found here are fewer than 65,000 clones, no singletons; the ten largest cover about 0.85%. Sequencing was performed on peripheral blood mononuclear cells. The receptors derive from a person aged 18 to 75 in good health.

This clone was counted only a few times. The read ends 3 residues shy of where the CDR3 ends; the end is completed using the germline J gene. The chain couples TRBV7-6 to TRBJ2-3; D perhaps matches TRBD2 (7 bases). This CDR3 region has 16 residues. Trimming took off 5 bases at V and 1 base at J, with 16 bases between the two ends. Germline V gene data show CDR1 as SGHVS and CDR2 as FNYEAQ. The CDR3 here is CASSPHGGGRTDTQYF. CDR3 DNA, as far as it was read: TGTGCCAGCAGCCCTCATGGGGGGGGGCGCACAGATACG.

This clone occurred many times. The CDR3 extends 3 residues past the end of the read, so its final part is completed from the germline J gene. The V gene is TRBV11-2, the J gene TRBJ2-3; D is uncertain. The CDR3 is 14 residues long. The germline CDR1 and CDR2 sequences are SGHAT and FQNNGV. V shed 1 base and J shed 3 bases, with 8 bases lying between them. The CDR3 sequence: CASSLALQTDTQYF. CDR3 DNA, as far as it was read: TGTGCCAGCAGCTTAGCCCTTCAGACAGATACG.

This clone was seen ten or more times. This CDR3 is CASSGGGGNTGELFF. CDR3 DNA (partial): TGTGCCAGCAGTGGCGGGGGGGGGAACACCGGGGAG. The J gene is TRBJ2-2, the V gene TRBV2, with 9 bases matching TRBD2. The CDR3 end lies 3 residues beyond the end of the read and is filled in from the germline J gene. Germline V gives CDR1 SNHLY, CDR2 FYNNEI. The CDR3 loop spans 15 amino acids. V lost 4 bases and J lost 1; bases outside the gene matches: 1. The variable domain in full, completed from reference TRBV2 and TRBJ2-2, reads EPEVTQTPSHQVTQMGQEVILRCVPISNHLYFYWYRQILGQKVEFLVSFYNNEISEKSEIFDDQFSVERPDGSNFTLKIRSTKLEDSAMYFCASSGGGGNTGELFFGEGSRLTVL.

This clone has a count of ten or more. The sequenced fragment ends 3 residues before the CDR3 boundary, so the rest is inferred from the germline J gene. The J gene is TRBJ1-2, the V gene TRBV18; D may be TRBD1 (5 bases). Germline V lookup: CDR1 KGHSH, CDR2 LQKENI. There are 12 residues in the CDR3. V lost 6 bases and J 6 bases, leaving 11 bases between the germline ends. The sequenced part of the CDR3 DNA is TGTGCCAGCTCGTTTGGGGGGGATGGC. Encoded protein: CASSFGGDG. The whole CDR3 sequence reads CASSFGGDGYTF. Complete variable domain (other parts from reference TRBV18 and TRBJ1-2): NAGVMQNPRHLVRRRGQEARLRCSPMKGHSHVYWYRQLPEEGLKFMVYLQKENIIDESGMPKERFSAEFPKEGPSILRIQQVVRGDSAAYFCASSFGGDGYTFGSGTRLTVV.

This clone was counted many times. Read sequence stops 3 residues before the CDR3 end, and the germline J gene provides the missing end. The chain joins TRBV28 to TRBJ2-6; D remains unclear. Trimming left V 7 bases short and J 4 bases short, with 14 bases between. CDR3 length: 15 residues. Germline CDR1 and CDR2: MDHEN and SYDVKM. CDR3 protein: CASIPEARGANVLTF. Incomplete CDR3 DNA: TGTGCCAGCATCCCGGAAGCGCGGGGGGCCAACGTC.

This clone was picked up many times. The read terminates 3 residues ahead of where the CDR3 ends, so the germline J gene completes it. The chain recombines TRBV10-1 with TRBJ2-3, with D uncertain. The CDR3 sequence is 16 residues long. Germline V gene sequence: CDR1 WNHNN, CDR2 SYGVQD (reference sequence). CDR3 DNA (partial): TGCGCCAGCAGTGAGTCGAGTACGTCTAGTCAAGAGACG. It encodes CASSESSTSSQET. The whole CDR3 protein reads CASSESSTSSQETQYF.

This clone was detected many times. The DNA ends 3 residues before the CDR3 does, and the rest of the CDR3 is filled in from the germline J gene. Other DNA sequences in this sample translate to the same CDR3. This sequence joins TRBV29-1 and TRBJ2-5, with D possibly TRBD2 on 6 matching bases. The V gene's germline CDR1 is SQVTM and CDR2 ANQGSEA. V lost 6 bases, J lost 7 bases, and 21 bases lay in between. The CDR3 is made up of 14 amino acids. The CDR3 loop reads CSVPKGLSVGTQYF. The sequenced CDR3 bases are TGCAGCGTACCTAAGGGACTGTCCGTGGGGACC.

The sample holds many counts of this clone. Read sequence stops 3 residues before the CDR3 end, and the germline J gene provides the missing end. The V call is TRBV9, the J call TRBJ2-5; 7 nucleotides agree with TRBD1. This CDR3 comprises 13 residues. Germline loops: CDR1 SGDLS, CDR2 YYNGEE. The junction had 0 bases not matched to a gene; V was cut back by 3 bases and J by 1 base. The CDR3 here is CASSEGAQETQYF. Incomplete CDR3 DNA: TGTGCCAGCAGCGAGGGGGCCCAAGAGACC.

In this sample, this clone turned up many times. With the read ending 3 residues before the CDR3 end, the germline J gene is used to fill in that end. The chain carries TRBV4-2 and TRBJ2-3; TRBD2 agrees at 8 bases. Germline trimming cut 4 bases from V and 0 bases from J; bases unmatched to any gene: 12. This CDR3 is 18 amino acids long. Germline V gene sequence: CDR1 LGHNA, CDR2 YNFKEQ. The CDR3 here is CASSLDRPAGVSTDTQYF. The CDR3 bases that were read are TGTGCCAGCAGCCTCGACCGCCCAGCGGGGGTAAGCACAGATACG.